One TCR beta chain is described in this entry. Trimming removed 9 bases at V and 0 bases at J, with 15 bases between. This CDR3 comprises 15 residues. CDR1 and CDR2 (germline): MDHEN, SYDVKM. The source of the sample is a study of blood T cell repertoires in COVID-19. Study-wide background: Specimens from acute and convalescent COVID-19 originated in the United States, Italy and Spain. Sample material is recorded as cDNA or gDNA derived from T cells, B-cell-depleted T cells, or PBMCs.

Profiled with immunoSEQ multiplex PCR; TCRdb holds only in-frame clones, not every one. The data contain roughly 8,600 clones, around 84% of them singletons. The specimen was peripheral blood. V gene TRBV28 combines with J gene TRBJ1-5, with TRBD1 as a possible D gene (6 bases). The origin of this receptor is a human donor with active COVID-19. The donor label of this sample is uncertain. CDR3 nucleotide sequence: TGTGCCAGTCAGGGGTCCTGGTATAGCAATCAGCCCCAGCATTTT. Protein product: CASQGSWYSNQPQHF.